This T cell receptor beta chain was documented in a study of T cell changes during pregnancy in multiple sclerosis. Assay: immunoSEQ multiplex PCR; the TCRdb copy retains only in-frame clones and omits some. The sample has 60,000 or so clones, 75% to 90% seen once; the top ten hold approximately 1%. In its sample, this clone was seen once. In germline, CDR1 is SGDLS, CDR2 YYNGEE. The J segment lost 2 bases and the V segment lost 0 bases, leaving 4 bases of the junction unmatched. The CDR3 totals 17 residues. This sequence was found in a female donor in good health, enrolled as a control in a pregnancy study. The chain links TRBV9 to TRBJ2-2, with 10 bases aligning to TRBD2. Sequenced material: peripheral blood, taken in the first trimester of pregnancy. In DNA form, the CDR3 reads TGTGCCAGCAGCGTAGCTAGCGGGGGAGCAAACACCGGGGAGCTGTTTTTT. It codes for CASSVASGGANTGELFF. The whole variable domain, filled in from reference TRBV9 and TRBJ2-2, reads DSGVTQTPKHLITATGQRVTLRCSPRSGDLSVYWYQQSLDQGLQFLIQYYNGEERAKGNILERFSAQQFPDLHSELNLSSLELGDSALYFCASSVASGGANTGELFFGEGSRLTVL.